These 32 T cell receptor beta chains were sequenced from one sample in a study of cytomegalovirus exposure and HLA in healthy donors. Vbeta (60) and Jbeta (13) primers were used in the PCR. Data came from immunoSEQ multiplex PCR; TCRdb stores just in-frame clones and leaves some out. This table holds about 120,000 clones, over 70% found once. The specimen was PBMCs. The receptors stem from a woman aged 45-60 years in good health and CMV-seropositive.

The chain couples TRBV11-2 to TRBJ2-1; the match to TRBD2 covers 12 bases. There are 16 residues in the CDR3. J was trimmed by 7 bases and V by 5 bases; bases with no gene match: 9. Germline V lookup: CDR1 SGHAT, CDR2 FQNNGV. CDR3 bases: TGTGCCAGCAGCGGCCAGACTAGCGGGGGACATAATGAGCAGTTCTTC. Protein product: CASSGQTSGGHNEQFF.

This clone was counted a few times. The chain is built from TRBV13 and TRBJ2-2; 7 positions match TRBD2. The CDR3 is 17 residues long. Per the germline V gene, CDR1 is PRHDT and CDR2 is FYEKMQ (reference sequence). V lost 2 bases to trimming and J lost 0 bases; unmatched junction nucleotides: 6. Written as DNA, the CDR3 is TGTGCCAGCAGCTTATGGGGTAGCGGGTCGAACACCGGGGAGCTGTTTTTT. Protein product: CASSLWGSGSNTGELFF.

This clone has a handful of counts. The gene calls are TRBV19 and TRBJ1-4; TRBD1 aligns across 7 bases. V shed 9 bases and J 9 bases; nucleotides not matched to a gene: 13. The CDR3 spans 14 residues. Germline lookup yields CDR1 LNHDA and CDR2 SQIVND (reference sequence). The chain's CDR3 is CASRTRTGRQKLFF. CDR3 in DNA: TGTGCCAGCCGGACCAGGACAGGACGTCAAAAACTGTTTTTT.

CDR3 residues: CASSQPMTGRGYTF. DNA for the CDR3: TGTGCCAGCAGCCAGCCCATGACAGGGCGAGGCTACACCTTC. The chain combines TRBV4-2 with TRBJ1-2, with 7 bases fitting TRBD1. In germline, CDR1 is LGHNA, CDR2 YNFKEQ. Unmatched junction bases numbered 9, after V lost 3 bases and J lost 8 bases. This CDR3 is built from 14 residues.

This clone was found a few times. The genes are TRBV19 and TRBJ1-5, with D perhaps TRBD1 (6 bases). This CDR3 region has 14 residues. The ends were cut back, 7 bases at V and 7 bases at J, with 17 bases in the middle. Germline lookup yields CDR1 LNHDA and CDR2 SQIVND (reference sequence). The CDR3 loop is CASKGVGEVQPQHF. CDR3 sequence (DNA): TGTGCCAGTAAGGGGGTAGGAGAGGTACAGCCCCAGCATTTT.

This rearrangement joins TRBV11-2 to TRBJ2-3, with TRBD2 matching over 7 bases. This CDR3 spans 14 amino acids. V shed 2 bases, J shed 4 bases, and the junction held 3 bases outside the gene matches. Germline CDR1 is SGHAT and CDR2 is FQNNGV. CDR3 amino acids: CASSLMSGADTQYF. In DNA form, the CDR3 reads TGTGCCAGCAGCTTAATGAGCGGGGCAGATACGCAGTATTTT.

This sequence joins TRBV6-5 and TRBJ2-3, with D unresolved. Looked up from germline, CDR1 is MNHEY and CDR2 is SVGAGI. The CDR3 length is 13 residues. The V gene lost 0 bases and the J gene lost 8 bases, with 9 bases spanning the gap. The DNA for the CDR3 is TGTGCCAGCAGTTACTCATCCGCGGTTACGCAGTATTTT. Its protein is CASSYSSAVTQYF.

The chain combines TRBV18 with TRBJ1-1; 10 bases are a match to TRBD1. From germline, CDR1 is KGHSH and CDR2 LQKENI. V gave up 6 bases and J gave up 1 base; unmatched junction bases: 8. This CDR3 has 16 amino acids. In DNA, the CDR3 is TGTGCCAGCTCGGGCGACAGGGGGCGCGGGAACACTGAAGCTTTCTTT. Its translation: CASSGDRGRGNTEAFF.

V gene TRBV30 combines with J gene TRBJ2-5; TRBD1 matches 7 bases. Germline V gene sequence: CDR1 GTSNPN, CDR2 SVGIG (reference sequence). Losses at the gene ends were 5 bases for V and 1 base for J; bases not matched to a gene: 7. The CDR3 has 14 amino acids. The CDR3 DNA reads TGTGCCTGGTGTAAGACAGGGTTCCAAGAGACCCAGTACTTC. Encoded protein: CAWCKTGFQETQYF.

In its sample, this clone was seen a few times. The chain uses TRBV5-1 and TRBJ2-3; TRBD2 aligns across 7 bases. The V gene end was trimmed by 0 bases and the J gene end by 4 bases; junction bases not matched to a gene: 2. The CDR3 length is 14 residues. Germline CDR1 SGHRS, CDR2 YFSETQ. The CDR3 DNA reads TGCGCCAGCAGCTTGGGACTAGCCTCAGATACGCAGTATTTT. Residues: CASSLGLASDTQYF. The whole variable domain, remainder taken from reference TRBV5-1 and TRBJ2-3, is KAGVTQTPRYLIKTRGQQVTLSCSPISGHRSVSWYQQTPGQGLQFLFEYFSETQRNKGNFPGRFSGRQFSNSRSEMNVSTLELGDSALYLCASSLGLASDTQYFGPGTRLTVL.

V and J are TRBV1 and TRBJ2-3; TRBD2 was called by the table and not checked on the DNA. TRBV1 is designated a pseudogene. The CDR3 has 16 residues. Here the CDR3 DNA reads TGCACCAGCAGCCAAGAGAGGCGGGAGGGTGCAGATACGCAGTATTTT. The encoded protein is CTSSQERREGADTQYF.

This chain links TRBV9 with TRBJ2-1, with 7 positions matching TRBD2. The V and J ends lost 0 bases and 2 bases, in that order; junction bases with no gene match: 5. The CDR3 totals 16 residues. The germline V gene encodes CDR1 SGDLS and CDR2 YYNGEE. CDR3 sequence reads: CASSVDAGVAYNEQFF. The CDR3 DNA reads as TGTGCCAGCAGCGTAGACGCGGGAGTTGCCTACAATGAGCAGTTCTTC.

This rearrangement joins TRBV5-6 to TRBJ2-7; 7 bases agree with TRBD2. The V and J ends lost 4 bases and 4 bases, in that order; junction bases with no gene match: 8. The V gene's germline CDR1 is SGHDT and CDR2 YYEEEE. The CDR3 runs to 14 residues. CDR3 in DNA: TGTGCCAGCAGCCTTGGGGGGGGTCATTACGAGCAGTACTTC. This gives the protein CASSLGGGHYEQYF.

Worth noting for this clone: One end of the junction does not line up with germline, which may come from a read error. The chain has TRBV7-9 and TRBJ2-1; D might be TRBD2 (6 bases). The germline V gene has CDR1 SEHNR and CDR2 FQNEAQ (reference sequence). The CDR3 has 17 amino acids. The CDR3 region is CSSSLPRGGTPRDEQFF. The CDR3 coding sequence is TGTTCCAGCAGCCTACCACGTGGGGGGACCCCGAGGGATGAGCAGTTCTTC.

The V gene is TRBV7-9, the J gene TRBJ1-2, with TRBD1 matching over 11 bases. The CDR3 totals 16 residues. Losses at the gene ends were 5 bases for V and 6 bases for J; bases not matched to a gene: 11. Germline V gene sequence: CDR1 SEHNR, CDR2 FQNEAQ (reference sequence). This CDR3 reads CASSITLDRGQNGYTF. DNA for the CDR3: TGTGCCAGCAGCATAACCTTGGACAGGGGGCAGAATGGCTACACCTTC.

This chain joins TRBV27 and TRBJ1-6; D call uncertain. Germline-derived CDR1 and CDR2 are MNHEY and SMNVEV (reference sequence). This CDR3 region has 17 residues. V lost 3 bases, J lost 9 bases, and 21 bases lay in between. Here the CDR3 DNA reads TGTGCCAGCAGTTTGCATTCGTCAGTGTTTTCTGGTTCACCCCTCCACTTT. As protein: CASSLHSSVFSGSPLHF.

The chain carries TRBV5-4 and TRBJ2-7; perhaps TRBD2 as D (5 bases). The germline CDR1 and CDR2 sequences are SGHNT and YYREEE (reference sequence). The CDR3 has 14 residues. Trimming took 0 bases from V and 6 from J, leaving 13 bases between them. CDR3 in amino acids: CASSLELEVCEQYF. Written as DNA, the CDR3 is TGTGCCAGCAGCTTGGAACTAGAGGTTTGCGAGCAGTACTTC.

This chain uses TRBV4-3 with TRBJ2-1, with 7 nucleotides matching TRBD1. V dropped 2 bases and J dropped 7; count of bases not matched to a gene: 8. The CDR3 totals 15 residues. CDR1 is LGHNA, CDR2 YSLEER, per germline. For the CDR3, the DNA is TGCGCCAGCAGCCAATCCCACAGGGGTAGGAATGAGCAGTTCTTC. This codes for CASSQSHRGRNEQFF.

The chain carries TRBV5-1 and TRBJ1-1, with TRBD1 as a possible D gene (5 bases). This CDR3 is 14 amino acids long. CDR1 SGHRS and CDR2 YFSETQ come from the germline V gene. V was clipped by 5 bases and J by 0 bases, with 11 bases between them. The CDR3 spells CASSSGQVNTEAFF. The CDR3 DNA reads TGCGCCAGCAGTTCAGGACAAGTGAACACTGAAGCTTTCTTT.

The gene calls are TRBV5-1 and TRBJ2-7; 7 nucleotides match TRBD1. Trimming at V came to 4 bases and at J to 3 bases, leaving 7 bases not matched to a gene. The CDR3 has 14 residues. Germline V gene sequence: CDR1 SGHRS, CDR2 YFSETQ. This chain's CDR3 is CASSVGQAIYEQYF. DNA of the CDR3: TGCGCCAGCAGCGTAGGACAGGCCATCTACGAGCAGTACTTC.

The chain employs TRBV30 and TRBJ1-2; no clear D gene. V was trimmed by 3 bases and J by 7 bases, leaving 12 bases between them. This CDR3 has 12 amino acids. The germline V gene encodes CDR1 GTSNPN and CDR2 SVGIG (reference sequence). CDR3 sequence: CAWRGRVGGYTF. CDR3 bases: TGTGCCTGGAGGGGGAGGGTAGGTGGCTACACCTTC.

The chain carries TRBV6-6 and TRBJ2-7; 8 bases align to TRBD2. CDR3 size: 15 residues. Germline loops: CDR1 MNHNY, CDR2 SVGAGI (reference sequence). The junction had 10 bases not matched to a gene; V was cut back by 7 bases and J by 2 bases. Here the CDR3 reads CASTPPGGWTYEQYF. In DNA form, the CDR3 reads TGTGCCAGCACCCCCCCGGGAGGGTGGACCTACGAGCAGTACTTC.

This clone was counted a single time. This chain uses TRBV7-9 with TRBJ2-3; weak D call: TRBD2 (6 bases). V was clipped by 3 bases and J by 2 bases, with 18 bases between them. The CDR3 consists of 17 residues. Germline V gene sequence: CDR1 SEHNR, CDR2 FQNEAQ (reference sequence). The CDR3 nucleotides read TGTGCCAGCAGCTTCTTAAGGGCGGGGCAGGACACAGATACGCAGTATTTT. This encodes CASSFLRAGQDTDTQYF.

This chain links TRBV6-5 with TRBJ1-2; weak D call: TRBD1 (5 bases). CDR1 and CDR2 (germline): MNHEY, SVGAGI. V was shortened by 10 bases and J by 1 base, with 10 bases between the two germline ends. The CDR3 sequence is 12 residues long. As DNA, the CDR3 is TGTGCCACCCGACAGATTAACTATGGCTACACCTTC. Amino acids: CATRQINYGYTF.

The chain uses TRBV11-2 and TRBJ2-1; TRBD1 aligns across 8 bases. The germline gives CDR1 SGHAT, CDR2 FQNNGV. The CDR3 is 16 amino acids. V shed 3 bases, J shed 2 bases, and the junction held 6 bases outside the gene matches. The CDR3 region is CASSFRGQTTYNEQFF. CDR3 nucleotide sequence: TGTGCCAGCAGCTTCAGGGGGCAAACGACCTACAATGAGCAGTTCTTC.

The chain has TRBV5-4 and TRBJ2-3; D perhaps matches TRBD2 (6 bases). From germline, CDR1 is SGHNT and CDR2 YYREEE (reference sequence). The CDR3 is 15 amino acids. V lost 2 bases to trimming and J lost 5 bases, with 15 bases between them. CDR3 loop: CASSFQGGRIDTQYF. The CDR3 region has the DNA TGTGCCAGCAGCTTCCAGGGAGGTCGGATAGATACGCAGTATTTT.

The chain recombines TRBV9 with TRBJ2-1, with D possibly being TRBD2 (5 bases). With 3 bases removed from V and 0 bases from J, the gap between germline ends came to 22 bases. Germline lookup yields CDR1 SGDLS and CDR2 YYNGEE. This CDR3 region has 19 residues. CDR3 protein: CASSAPMASRGLSYNEQFF. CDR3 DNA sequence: TGTGCCAGCAGCGCCCCCATGGCATCGAGAGGGCTCTCCTACAATGAGCAGTTCTTC.

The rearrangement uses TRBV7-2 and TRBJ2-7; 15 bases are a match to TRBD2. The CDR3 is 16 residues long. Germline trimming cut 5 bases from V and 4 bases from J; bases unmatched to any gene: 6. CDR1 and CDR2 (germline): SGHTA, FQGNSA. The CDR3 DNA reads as TGTGCCAGCAGCATAGGACTAGCGGGGGGGCCTTACGAGCAGTACTTC. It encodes CASSIGLAGGPYEQYF.

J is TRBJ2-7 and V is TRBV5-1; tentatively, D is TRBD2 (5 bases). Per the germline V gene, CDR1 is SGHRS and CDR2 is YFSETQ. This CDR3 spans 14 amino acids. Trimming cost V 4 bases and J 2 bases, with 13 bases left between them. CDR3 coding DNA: TGCGCCAGCAGCCGAGCGGACCTACCCTACGAGCAGTACTTC. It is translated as CASSRADLPYEQYF.

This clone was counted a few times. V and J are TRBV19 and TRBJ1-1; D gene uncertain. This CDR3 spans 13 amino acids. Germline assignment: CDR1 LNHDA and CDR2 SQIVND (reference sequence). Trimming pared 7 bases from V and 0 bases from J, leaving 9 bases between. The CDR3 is CASTDTVNTEAFF. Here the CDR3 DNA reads TGTGCCAGTACCGACACTGTGAACACTGAAGCTTTCTTT.

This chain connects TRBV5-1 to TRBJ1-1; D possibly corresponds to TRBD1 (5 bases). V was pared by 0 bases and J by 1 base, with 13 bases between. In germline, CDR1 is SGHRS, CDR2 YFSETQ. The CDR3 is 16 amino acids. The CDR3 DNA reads TGCGCCAGCAGCTTGGGGGCCCCTGACAGGAACACTGAAGCTTTCTTT. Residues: CASSLGAPDRNTEAFF.

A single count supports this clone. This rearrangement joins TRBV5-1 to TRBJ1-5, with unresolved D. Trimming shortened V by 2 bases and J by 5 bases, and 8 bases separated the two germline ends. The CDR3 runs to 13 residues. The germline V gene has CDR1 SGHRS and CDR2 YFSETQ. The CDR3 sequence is CASSFGGDQPQHF. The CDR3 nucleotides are TGCGCCAGCAGCTTTGGCGGAGATCAGCCCCAGCATTTT.